This T cell receptor (beta chain) was documented in a study of cytomegalovirus exposure and HLA in healthy donors. PCR involved 60 Vbeta and 13 Jbeta primers. Assay used: immunoSEQ multiplex PCR; TCRdb lists only in-frame clones, some missing. The data show 150,000 to 200,000 clones, and the top ten clones hold about 6.8%. The germline V gene has CDR1 GTSNPN and CDR2 SVGIG (reference sequence). The V gene end was trimmed by 3 bases and the J gene end by 2 bases; junction bases not matched to a gene: 8. CDR3 length: 15 amino acids. Sequenced sample: PBMCs. The rearrangement joins TRBV30 to TRBJ2-3; TRBD1 agrees at 7 bases. This clonotype was obtained from a young man in good health and CMV-seronegative. CDR3 coding DNA: TGTGCCTGGAGGAGGGGGACAGCTTTCACAGATACGCAGTATTTT. Its protein is CAWRRGTAFTDTQYF.